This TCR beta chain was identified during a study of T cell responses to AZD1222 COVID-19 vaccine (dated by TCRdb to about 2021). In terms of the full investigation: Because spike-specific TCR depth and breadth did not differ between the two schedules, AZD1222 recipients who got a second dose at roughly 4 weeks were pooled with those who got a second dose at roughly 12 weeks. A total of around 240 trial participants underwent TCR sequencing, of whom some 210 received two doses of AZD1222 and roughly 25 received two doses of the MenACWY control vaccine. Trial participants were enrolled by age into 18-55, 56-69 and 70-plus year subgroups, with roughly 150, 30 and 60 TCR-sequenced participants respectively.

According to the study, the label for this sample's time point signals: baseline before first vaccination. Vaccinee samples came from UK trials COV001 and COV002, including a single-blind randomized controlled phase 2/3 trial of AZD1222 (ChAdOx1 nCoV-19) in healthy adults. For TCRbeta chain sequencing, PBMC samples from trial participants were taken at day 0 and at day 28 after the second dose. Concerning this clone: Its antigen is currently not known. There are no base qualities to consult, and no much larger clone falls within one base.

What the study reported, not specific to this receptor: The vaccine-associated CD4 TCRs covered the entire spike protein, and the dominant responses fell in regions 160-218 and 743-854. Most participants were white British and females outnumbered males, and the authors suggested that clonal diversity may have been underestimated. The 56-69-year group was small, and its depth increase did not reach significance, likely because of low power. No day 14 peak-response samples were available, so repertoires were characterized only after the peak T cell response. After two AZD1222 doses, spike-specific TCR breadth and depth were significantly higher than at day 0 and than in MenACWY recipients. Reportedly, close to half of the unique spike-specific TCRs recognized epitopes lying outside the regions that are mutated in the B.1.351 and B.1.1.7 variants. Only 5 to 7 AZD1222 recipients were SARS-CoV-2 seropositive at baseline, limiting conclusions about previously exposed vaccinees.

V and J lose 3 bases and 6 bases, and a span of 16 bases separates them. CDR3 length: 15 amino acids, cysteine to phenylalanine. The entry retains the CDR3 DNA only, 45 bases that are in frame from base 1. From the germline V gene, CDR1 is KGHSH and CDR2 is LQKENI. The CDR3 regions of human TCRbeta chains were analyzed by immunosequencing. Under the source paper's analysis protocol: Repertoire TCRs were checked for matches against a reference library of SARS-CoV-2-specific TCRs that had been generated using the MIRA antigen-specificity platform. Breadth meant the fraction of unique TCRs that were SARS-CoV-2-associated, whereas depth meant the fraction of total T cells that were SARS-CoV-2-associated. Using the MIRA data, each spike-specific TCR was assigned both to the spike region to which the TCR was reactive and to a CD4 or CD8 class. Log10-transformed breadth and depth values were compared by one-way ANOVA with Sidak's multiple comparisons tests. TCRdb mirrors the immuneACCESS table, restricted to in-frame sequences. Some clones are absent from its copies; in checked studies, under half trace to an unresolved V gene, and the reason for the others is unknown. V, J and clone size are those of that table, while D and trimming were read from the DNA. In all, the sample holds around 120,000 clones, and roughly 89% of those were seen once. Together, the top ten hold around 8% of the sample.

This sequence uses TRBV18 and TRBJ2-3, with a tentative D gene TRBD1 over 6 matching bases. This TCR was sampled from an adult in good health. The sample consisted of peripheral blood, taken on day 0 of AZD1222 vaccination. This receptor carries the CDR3 CASSPLGAVRDTQYF. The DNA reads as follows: TGTGCCAGCTCACCCCTGGGGGCCGTGAGGGATACGCAGTATTTT.